Shown below are 27 T cell receptor beta chains from a single sample sequenced in a study of blood T cell repertoires in COVID-19. Repertoires were generated with immunoSEQ multiplex PCR, while TCRdb's copy carries only in-frame clones and drops some. The sample has hundreds of thousands of clones, more than 85% seen once. Sequences were obtained from PBMCs or T cells enriched from blood (not recorded which). These receptor sequences come from a woman in her sixties who had recovered from COVID-19.

The J gene is TRBJ1-5, the V gene TRBV7-2; 7 bases fit TRBD1. CDR3 length: 13 amino acids. With 5 bases clipped from V and 5 bases from J, the junction kept 3 bases outside the gene matches. The germline CDR1 and CDR2 sequences are SGHTA and FQGNSA. The DNA for the CDR3 is TGTGCCAGCAGCGAAGGGACAGATCAGCCCCAGCATTTT. As protein: CASSEGTDQPQHF.

The CDR3 is CASPLAGGGGEQFF. DNA for the CDR3: TGCGCCAGCCCTCTAGCGGGGGGAGGAGGTGAGCAGTTCTTC. The rearrangement joins TRBV5-1 to TRBJ2-1; TRBD2 matches at 11 bases. Germline values: CDR1 SGHRS, CDR2 YFSETQ. The CDR3 extends over 14 amino acids. J was trimmed by 9 bases and V by 7 bases; bases with no gene match: 9.

The gene calls are TRBV5-1 and TRBJ1-2; a possible D gene is TRBD1 (5 bases). Trimming stripped 3 bases from V and 2 bases from J, with 14 bases between. The germline gives CDR1 SGHRS, CDR2 YFSETQ. The CDR3 is made up of 15 amino acids. CDR3 nucleotides: TGCGCCAGCAGCTCATCGTTAGGGGTGAACTATGGCTACACCTTC. It is translated as CASSSSLGVNYGYTF.

V gene TRBV11-3 combines with J gene TRBJ1-1; the D gene is possibly TRBD1 (5 bases). The CDR3 spans 15 residues. The V gene lost 1 base and the J gene lost 3 bases, with 12 bases spanning the gap. Per the germline V gene, CDR1 is SGHNT and CDR2 is YENEEA. The CDR3 region is CASSLAVRADTEAFF. CDR3 nucleotides: TGTGCCAGCAGCTTAGCGGTCAGGGCGGACACTGAAGCTTTCTTT.

A few counts support this clone. This chain uses TRBV2 with TRBJ1-5; 9 bases line up with TRBD1. Germline CDR1 reads SNHLY; CDR2 reads FYNNEI. Trimming removed 2 bases from V and 6 bases from J; junction bases left unmatched: 5. This CDR3 has 15 amino acids. The CDR3 is CASSERTGVFQPQHF. CDR3 coding DNA: TGTGCCAGCAGTGAACGGACAGGGGTTTTTCAGCCCCAGCATTTT.

This clone was counted a single time. The chain employs TRBV5-1 and TRBJ2-5, with D perhaps TRBD1 (7 bases). Trimming cost V 2 bases and J 9 bases, with 14 bases left between them. CDR1 and CDR2 from the germline V gene are SGHRS and YFSETQ. This CDR3 has 13 amino acids. The CDR3 DNA reads TGCGCCAGCAGCTTAATTCAGGGGGGTCCCCAGTACTTC. This codes for CASSLIQGGPQYF. Together with reference TRBV5-1 and TRBJ2-5, the CDR3 gives the full variable domain: KAGVTQTPRYLIKTRGQQVTLSCSPISGHRSVSWYQQTPGQGLQFLFEYFSETQRNKGNFPGRFSGRQFSNSRSEMNVSTLELGDSALYLCASSLIQGGPQYFGPGTRLLVL.

This chain uses TRBV10-2 with TRBJ2-3; tentatively, D is TRBD2 (6 bases). Germline CDR1 reads WSHSY; CDR2 reads SAAADI. The V gene lost 5 bases and the J gene lost 0 bases, with 9 bases spanning the gap. This CDR3 is built from 14 residues. The CDR3 here is CASSWSGSTDTQYF. CDR3 DNA: TGCGCCAGCAGTTGGAGCGGGAGCACAGATACGCAGTATTTT.

This sequence joins TRBV11-2 and TRBJ2-7; 9 bases are a match to TRBD2. CDR3 size: 19 residues. V was clipped by 1 base and J by 0 bases; unmatched bases: 13. CDR1 is SGHAT, CDR2 FQNNGV, per germline. In nucleotides, the CDR3 is TGTGCCAGCAGCTTAGGGGTTGCGGGGGGGCCCCCTTACTCCTACGAGCAGTACGTC. Protein: CASSLGVAGGPPYSYEQYV.

The CDR3 region has the DNA TGCGCCAGCAGCTTGGGCGGGACCATGTACACAGATACGCAGTATTTT. Translating gives CASSLGGTMYTDTQYF. This rearrangement joins TRBV5-1 to TRBJ2-3; a weak D match, TRBD2 (6 bases). From germline, CDR1 is SGHRS and CDR2 YFSETQ. Between the trimmed V and J ends, which lost 0 bases and 2 bases, there was a span of 13 bases. The CDR3 has 16 residues. Variable domain in full (rest from reference TRBV5-1 and TRBJ2-3): KAGVTQTPRYLIKTRGQQVTLSCSPISGHRSVSWYQQTPGQGLQFLFEYFSETQRNKGNFPGRFSGRQFSNSRSEMNVSTLELGDSALYLCASSLGGTMYTDTQYFGPGTRLTVL.

The V call is TRBV18, the J call TRBJ1-4, with a weak D call TRBD1 (5 bases). V gave up 3 bases and J gave up 6 bases, with 14 bases separating them. Germline loops: CDR1 KGHSH, CDR2 LQKENI. The length of the CDR3 is 15 residues. The CDR3 protein is CASSPGRVTYEKLFF. CDR3 nucleotides: TGTGCCAGCTCACCTGGCAGGGTGACTTATGAAAAACTGTTTTTT.

V is TRBV5-5 and J is TRBJ2-4, with D maybe TRBD1 (6 bases). Germline-derived CDR1 and CDR2 are SGHKS and YYEKEE (reference sequence). V was trimmed by 4 bases and J by 2 bases, leaving 25 bases between them. The CDR3 is 19 amino acids. CDR3 coding DNA: TGTGCCAGCAGCCCGCGGACAGAGGGACCCGGACTGTCCAAAAACATTCAGTACTTC. Its protein is CASSPRTEGPGLSKNIQYF.

The gene calls are TRBV19 and TRBJ1-3, with D perhaps matching TRBD1 (6 bases). CDR3 length equals 13 residues. V was shortened by 6 bases and J by 7 bases, with 13 bases between the two germline ends. Germline V gives CDR1 LNHDA, CDR2 SQIVND (reference sequence). The CDR3 region is CASRGQGPNTIYF. CDR3 nucleotide sequence: TGTGCCAGTAGAGGCCAGGGGCCGAACACCATATATTTT.

The rearrangement joins TRBV6-5 to TRBJ2-3; 7 nucleotides match TRBD2. After removal of 4 bases from V and 2 bases from J, the junction contained 3 bases not matched to a gene. The V gene's germline CDR1 is MNHEY and CDR2 SVGAGI. The CDR3 consists of 14 residues. This chain's CDR3 is CASSWAGDTDTQYF. The CDR3 region has the DNA TGTGCCAGCAGTTGGGCGGGGGACACAGATACGCAGTATTTT.

The count of this clone is one. The chain links TRBV7-2 to TRBJ2-6, with D perhaps TRBD1 (5 bases). Trimming took 0 bases from V and 0 from J, leaving 9 bases between them. Germline V gives CDR1 SGHTA, CDR2 FQGNSA. CDR3 length: 17 residues. Written as DNA, the CDR3 is TGTGCCAGCAGCTTAGCGAGGCAGGGCTCTGGGGCCAACGTCCTGACTTTC. Translation: CASSLARQGSGANVLTF.

The gene calls are TRBV14 and TRBJ1-2; TRBD1 is a possible D gene (6 bases). In germline, CDR1 is SGHDN, CDR2 FVKESK. Trimming took off 4 bases at V and 2 bases at J, with 14 bases between the two ends. The CDR3 covers 15 residues. DNA for the CDR3: TGTGCCAGCAGCCCGACAGGCCGGGCCAACTATGGCTACACCTTC. It specifies CASSPTGRANYGYTF.

The genes are TRBV30 and TRBJ2-3, with D perhaps matching TRBD1 (5 bases). The V gene's germline CDR1 is GTSNPN and CDR2 SVGIG (reference sequence). The CDR3 extends over 14 amino acids. V lost 3 bases, J lost 1 base, and 11 bases lay in between. CDR3 coding DNA: TGTGCCTGGAGCTTGGGGCGAGGCACAGATACGCAGTATTTT. Its translation is CAWSLGRGTDTQYF.

CDR3 region: CASMGQVNQPQHF. DNA of the CDR3: TGTGCCAGCATGGGACAGGTGAATCAGCCCCAGCATTTT. The V call is TRBV2, the J call TRBJ1-5; 8 positions match TRBD1. Germline CDR1 and CDR2: SNHLY and FYNNEI. The CDR3 loop spans 13 amino acids. With 7 bases clipped from V and 4 bases from J, the junction kept 3 bases outside the gene matches.

This rearrangement joins TRBV12-3 or TRBV12-4 to TRBJ1-1, with a weak D call TRBD1 (5 bases). This CDR3 has 13 amino acids. Trimming pared 11 bases from V and 5 bases from J, leaving 18 bases between. The DNA of the CDR3 is TGTGCCCAAATGTCCCCGGGGGAGACTGAAGCTTTCTTT. This gives the protein CAQMSPGETEAFF.

This clone was counted only a few times. V usage is TRBV2 and J usage is TRBJ2-1; 14 bases are a match to TRBD2. The CDR3 consists of 14 residues. Germline CDR1 and CDR2: SNHLY and FYNNEI. V dropped 5 bases and J dropped 10; count of bases not matched to a gene: 4. The CDR3 loop is CASSTGTSGGEQFF. The CDR3 nucleotides are TGTGCCAGCAGTACCGGGACTAGCGGGGGAGAGCAGTTCTTC.

This clone showed up many times. The chain recombines TRBV9 with TRBJ2-2, with 7 nucleotides matching TRBD1. From germline, CDR1 is SGDLS and CDR2 YYNGEE. With 3 bases clipped from V and 0 bases from J, the junction kept 5 bases outside the gene matches. This CDR3 is 16 amino acids long. CDR3 DNA: TGTGCCAGCAGCGCTGAGGGACAGCCGAACACCGGGGAGCTGTTTTTT. This translates into CASSAEGQPNTGELFF.

The chain carries TRBV5-4 and TRBJ2-2, with D possibly matching TRBD1 (6 bases). Germline V CDR1 and CDR2: SGHNT, YYREEE (reference sequence). Trimming removed 0 bases from V and 7 bases from J, with 7 bases in between. The CDR3 contains 13 residues. CDR3 coding DNA: TGTGCCAGCAGCTTGGACAGGGTCGGGGAGCTGTTTTTT. Translated: CASSLDRVGELFF.

V is TRBV6-5 and J is TRBJ2-1, with D maybe TRBD1 (5 bases). This CDR3 comprises 11 residues. Trimming took 9 bases from V and 12 from J, leaving 15 bases between them. The V gene's germline CDR1 is MNHEY and CDR2 SVGAGI. In DNA, the CDR3 is TGTGCCAGTTCAGCAGGGTTAAGGCAGTTCTTC. Protein sequence: CASSAGLRQFF.

This CDR3 is CASSRGGEQYV. DNA of the CDR3: TGTGCCAGCAGCCGAGGCGGCGAGCAGTACGTC. The chain joins TRBV3-1 (or the pseudogene TRBV3-2) to TRBJ2-7, with no clear D. The CDR3 consists of 11 residues. CDR1 and CDR2 (germline): LGHDT, YNNKEL (reference sequence). The ends were cut back, 4 bases at V and 6 bases at J, with 7 bases in the middle.

This rearrangement joins TRBV5-4 to TRBJ2-3; D is ambiguous. V was clipped by 4 bases and J by 8 bases, with 11 bases between them. CDR1 and CDR2 from the germline V gene are SGHNT and YYREEE (reference sequence). CDR3 size: 12 residues. CDR3 nucleotides: TGTGCCAGCAGCCGCGTGTCCTCTACGCAGTATTTT. Encoded protein: CASSRVSSTQYF. The variable domain in full, with the rest retrieved from reference TRBV5-4 and TRBJ2-3, is ETGVTQSPTHLIKTRGQQVTLRCSSQSGHNTVSWYQQALGQGPQFIFQYYREEENGRGNFPPRFSGLQFPNYSSELNVNALELDDSALYLCASSRVSSTQYFGPGTRLTVL.

This rearrangement joins TRBV5-1 to TRBJ2-3; 10 bases match TRBD2. The CDR3 is 16 amino acids. CDR1 SGHRS and CDR2 YFSETQ come from the germline V gene. J lost 3 bases, V lost 3 bases, and 7 bases had no gene match. CDR3: CASSSVISGGTDTQYF. The CDR3 coding sequence is TGCGCCAGCAGCTCTGTTATTAGCGGGGGGACAGATACGCAGTATTTT.

The J gene is TRBJ1-2, the V gene TRBV5-1, with TRBD1 matching over 8 bases. The V and J ends lost 3 bases and 7 bases, in that order; junction bases with no gene match: 11. CDR3 length: 15 amino acids. Germline CDR1 reads SGHRS; CDR2 reads YFSETQ. This CDR3 is CASSWTGIGEGGYTF. In DNA form, the CDR3 reads TGCGCCAGCAGCTGGACAGGGATAGGGGAGGGTGGCTACACCTTC.

This clone was seen a handful of times. The chain joins TRBV24-1 to TRBJ1-5, with 8 nucleotides matching TRBD1. CDR3 length: 19 residues. The germline V gene has CDR1 KGHDR and CDR2 SFDVKD. The V gene end was trimmed by 7 bases and the J gene end by 0 bases; junction bases not matched to a gene: 16. The CDR3 DNA follows: TGTGCCACCAGCCCAAAGCCGGGACAGGACTTACATAGCAATCAGCCCCAGCATTTT. Translating it yields CATSPKPGQDLHSNQPQHF.